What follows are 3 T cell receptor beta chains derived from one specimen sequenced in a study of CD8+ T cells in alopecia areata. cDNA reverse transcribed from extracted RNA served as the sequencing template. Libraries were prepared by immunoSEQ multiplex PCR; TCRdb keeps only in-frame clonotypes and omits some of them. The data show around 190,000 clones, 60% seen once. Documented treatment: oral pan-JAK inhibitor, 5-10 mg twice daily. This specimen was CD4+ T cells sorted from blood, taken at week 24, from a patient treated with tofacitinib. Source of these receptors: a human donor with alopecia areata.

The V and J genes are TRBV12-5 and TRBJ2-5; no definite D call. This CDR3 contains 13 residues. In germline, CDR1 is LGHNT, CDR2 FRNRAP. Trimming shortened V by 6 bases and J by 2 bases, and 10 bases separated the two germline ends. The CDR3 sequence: CASGPEEQETQYF. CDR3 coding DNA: TGTGCTAGTGGCCCCGAAGAACAAGAGACCCAGTACTTC.

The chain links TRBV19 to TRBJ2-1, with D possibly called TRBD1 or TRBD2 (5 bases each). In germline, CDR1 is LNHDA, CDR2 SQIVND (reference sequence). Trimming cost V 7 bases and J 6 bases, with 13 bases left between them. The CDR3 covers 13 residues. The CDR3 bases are TGTGCCAGTACGGGACGTTCTTCCAATGAGCAGTTCTTC. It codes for CASTGRSSNEQFF.

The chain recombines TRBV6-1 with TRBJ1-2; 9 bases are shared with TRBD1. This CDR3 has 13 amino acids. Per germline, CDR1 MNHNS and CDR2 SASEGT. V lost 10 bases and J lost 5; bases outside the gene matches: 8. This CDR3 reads CATEGQGWYGYTF. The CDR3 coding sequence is TGTGCCACCGAGGGACAGGGCTGGTATGGCTACACCTTC.